In its sample, the clone carrying this T cell receptor beta chain was seen a few times. What it binds is unknown. This CDR3 region has 13 residues. Germline CDR1 LNHDA, CDR2 SQIVND (reference sequence). Deletions cut 7 bases from V and 5 bases from J, with 11 bases between. The data were taken from a study of beta chain features in type 1 diabetes. Study-level information: All of the samples together had 85 million to 140 million sorted cells examined. The study, taken as a whole, reports: More deletions and fewer insertions at VDJ junctions were found in patients with type 1 diabetes. Moderately but significantly shorter TCRB CDR3s were found in Type 1 diabetes patients in all four CD4+ subsets.

Investigators reverse transcribed all isolated RNA, so they sequenced expressed TCRB transcripts. TCRdb's copy holds only in-frame clones and misses some; the assay was immunoSEQ multiplex PCR. The data hold a few hundred thousand clones, with roughly an eighth observed a single time. This TCR derives from a man aged 25 to 40 with type 1 diabetes. This chain uses TRBV19 with TRBJ2-2; no clear D gene. Material: naive CD4+ T cells from blood. Written as DNA, the CDR3 is TGTGCCAGTACCCCGTCCTTGACCGGGGAGCTGTTTTTT. It yields the protein CASTPSLTGELFF.